The T cell receptor beta chain described here comes from a study of T cells in Graves' hyperthyroidism and ophthalmopathy. This clonotype turned up a few times. Template material for amplifying TCR beta CDR3 regions consisted of RNA transcripts. RT-PCR in the first round (using the HTBI primer set) targeted the TCR CDR3. TCRdb re-called the multiplex PCR reads through MiXCR, storing one row per CDR3 protein. The data contain 540,000 or so distinct CDR3 sequences, approximately 14% of them singletons. The CDR3 contains 13 residues. Germline V lookup: CDR1 SGDLS, CDR2 YYNGEE. V lost 4 bases and J 4 bases, leaving 12 bases between the germline ends.

This clonotype originated in a woman aged 25 to 45 with Graves' hyperthyroidism. Sequenced input: blood. This chain joins TRBV9 and TRBJ2-7; D is unresolved. CDR3: CASSKDVKYEQYF. The CDR3 coding sequence is TGTGCCAGCAGCAAGGACGTGAAATACGAGCAGTACTTC.